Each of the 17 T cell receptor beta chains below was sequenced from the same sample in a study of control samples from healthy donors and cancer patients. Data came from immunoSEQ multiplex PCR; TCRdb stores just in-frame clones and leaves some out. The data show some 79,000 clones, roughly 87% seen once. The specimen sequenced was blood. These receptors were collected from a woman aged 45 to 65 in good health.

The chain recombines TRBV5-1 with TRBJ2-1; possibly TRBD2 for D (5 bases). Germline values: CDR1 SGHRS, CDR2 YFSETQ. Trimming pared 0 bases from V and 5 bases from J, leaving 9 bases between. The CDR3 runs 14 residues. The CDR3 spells CASSLGVGNNEQFF. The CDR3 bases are TGCGCCAGCAGCTTGGGTGTCGGGAACAATGAGCAGTTCTTC.

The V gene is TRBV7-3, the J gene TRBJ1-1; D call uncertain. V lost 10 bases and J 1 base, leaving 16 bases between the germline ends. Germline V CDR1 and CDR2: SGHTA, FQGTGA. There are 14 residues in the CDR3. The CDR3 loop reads CATKMLSPNTEAFF. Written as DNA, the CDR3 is TGTGCCACCAAGATGTTGAGCCCGAACACTGAAGCTTTCTTT. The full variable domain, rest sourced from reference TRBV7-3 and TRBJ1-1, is GAGVSQTPSNKVTEKGKYVELRCDPISGHTALYWYRQSLGQGPEFLIYFQGTGAADDSGLPNDRFFAVRPEGSVSTLKIQRTERGDSAVYLCATKMLSPNTEAFFGQGTRLTVV.

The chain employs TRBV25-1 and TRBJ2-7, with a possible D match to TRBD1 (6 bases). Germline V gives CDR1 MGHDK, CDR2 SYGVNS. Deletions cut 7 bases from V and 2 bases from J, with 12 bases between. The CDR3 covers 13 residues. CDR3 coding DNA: TGTGCCAGCATCGCACCAGGGGCCTACGAGCAGTACTTC. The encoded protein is CASIAPGAYEQYF.

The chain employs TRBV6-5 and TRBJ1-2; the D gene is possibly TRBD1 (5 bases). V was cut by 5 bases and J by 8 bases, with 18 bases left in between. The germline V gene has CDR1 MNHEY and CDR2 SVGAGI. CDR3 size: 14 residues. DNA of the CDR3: TGTGCCAGCAGTAGCCCGCGGGGGTTGGGAGGCTACACCTTC. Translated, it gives CASSSPRGLGGYTF.

In nucleotides, the CDR3 is TGTGCCAGCAGCCAAGGAGCGGGAGTTGAGCAGTTCTTC. As protein: CASSQGAGVEQFF. The J gene is TRBJ2-1, the V gene TRBV3-1 (or the pseudogene TRBV3-2), with 8 bases aligning to TRBD2. Germline V lookup: CDR1 LGHDT, CDR2 YNNKEL (reference sequence). The J segment lost 9 bases and the V segment lost 1 base, leaving 2 bases of the junction unmatched. There are 13 residues in the CDR3.

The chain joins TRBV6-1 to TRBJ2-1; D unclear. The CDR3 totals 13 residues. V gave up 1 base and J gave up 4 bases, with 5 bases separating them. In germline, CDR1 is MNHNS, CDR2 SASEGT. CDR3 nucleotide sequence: TGTGCCAGCAGTGAAGGTTTTTACAATGAGCAGTTCTTC. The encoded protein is CASSEGFYNEQFF.

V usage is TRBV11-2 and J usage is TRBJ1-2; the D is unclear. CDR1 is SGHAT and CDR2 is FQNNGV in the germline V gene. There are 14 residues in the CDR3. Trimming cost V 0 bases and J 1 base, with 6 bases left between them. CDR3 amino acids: CASSLEGVNYGYTF. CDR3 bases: TGTGCCAGCAGCTTAGAGGGAGTTAACTATGGCTACACCTTC.

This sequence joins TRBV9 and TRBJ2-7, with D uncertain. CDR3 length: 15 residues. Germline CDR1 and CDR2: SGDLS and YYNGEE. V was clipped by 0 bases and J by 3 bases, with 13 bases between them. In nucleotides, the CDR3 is TGTGCCAGCAGCGTAGGAGTCGGCAAGAACTACGAGCAGTACTTC. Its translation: CASSVGVGKNYEQYF.

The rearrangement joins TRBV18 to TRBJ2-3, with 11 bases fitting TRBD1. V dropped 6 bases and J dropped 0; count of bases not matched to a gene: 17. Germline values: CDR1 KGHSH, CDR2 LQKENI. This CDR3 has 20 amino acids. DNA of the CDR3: TGTGCCAGCTCTTACATCGGGACAGGGGGAGTTTTTTCTAGCACAGATACGCAGTATTTT. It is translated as CASSYIGTGGVFSSTDTQYF.

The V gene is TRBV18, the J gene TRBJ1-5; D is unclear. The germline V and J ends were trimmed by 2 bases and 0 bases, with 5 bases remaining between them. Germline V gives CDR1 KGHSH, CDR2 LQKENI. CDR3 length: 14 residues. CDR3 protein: CASSPEYSNQPQHF. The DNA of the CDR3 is TGTGCCAGCTCACCAGAGTATAGCAATCAGCCCCAGCATTTT. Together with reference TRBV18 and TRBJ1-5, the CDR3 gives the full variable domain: NAGVMQNPRHLVRRRGQEARLRCSPMKGHSHVYWYRQLPEEGLKFMVYLQKENIIDESGMPKERFSAEFPKEGPSILRIQQVVRGDSAAYFCASSPEYSNQPQHFGDGTRLSIL.

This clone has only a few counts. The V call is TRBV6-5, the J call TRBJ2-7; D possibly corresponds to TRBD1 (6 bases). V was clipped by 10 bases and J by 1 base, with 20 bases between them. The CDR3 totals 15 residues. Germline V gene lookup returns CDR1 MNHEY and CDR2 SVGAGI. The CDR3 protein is CAIISTGQPSYEQYF. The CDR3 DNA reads TGTGCCATCATTTCTACTGGACAGCCTTCCTACGAGCAGTACTTC.

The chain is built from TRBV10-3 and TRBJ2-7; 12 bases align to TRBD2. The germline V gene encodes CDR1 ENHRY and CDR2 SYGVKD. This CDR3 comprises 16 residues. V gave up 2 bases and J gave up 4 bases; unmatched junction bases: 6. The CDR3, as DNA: TGTGCCATCAGTGAGAGACTAGCGGGAGTTGGGTACGAGCAGTACTTC. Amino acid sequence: CAISERLAGVGYEQYF.

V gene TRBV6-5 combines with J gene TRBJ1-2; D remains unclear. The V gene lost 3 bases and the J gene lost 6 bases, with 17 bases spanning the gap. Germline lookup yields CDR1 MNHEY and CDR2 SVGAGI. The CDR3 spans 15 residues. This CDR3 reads CASSYNSGARDGYTF. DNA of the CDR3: TGTGCCAGCAGTTATAATTCGGGTGCTCGGGATGGCTACACCTTC.

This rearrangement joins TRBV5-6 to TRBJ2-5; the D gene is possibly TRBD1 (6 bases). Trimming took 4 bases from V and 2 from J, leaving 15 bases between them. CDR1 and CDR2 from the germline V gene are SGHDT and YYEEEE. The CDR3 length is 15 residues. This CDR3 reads CASSLTGTIQETQYF. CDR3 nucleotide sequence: TGTGCCAGCAGCCTGACAGGTACAATTCAAGAGACCCAGTACTTC. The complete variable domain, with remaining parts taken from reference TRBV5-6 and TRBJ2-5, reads DAGVTQSPTHLIKTRGQQVTLRCSPKSGHDTVSWYQQALGQGPQFIFQYYEEEERQRGNFPDRFSGHQFPNYSSELNVNALLLGDSALYLCASSLTGTIQETQYFGPGTRLLVL.

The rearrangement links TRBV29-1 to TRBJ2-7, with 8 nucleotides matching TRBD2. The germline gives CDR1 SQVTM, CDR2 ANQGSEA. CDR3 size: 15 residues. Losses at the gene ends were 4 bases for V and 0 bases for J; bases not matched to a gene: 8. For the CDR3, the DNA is TGCAGCGTTGGAACCATAGCGGGGCTCTCCTACGAGCAGTACTTC. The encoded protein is CSVGTIAGLSYEQYF.

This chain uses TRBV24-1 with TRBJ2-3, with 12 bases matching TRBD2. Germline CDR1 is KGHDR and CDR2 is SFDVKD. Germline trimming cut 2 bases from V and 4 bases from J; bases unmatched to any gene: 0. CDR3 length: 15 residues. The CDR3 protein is CATSDSSGRADTQYF. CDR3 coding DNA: TGTGCCACCAGTGATTCTAGCGGGAGGGCAGATACGCAGTATTTT.

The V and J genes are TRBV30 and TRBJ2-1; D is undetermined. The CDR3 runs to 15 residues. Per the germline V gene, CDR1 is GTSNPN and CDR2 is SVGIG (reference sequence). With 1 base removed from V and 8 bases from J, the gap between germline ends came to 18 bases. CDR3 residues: CAWSGYPPTWDEQFF. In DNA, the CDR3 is TGTGCCTGGAGTGGCTACCCTCCCACCTGGGATGAGCAGTTCTTC.